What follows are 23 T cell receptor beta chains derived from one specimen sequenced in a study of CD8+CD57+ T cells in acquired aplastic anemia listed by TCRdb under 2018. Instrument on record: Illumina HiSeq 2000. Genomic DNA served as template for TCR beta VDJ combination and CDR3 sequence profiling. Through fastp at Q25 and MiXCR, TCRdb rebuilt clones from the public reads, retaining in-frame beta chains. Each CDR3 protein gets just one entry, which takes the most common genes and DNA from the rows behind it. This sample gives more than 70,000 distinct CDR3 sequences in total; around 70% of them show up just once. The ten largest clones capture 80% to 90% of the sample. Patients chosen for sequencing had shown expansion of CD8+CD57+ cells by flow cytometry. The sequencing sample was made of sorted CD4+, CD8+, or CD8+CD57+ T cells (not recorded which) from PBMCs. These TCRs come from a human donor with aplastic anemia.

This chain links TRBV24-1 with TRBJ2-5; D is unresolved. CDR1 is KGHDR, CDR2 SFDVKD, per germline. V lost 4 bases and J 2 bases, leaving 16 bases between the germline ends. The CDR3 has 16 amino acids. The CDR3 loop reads CATSDTPRGAQETQYF. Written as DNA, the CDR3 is TGTGCCACCAGTGACACCCCCAGAGGAGCGCAAGAGACCCAGTACTTC.

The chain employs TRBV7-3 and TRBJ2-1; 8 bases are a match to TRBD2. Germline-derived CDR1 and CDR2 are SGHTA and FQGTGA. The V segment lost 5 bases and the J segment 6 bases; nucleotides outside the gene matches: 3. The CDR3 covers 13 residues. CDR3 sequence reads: CASSNSGANEQFF. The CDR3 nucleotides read TGTGCCAGCAGCAATAGCGGGGCCAATGAGCAGTTCTTC.

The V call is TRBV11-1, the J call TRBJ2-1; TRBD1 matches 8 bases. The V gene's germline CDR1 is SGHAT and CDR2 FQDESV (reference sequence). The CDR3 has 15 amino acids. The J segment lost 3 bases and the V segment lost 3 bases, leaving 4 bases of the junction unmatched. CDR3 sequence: CASSLDREYYNEQFF. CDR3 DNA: TGTGCCAGCAGCTTGGACAGGGAATACTACAATGAGCAGTTCTTC.

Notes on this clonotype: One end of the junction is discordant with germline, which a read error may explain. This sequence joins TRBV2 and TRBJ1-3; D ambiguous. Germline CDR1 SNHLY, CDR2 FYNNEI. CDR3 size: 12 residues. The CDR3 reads CASRFSGDTIYF. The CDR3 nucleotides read TGTGCCAGCAGGTTCTCTGGAGACACCATATATTTT.

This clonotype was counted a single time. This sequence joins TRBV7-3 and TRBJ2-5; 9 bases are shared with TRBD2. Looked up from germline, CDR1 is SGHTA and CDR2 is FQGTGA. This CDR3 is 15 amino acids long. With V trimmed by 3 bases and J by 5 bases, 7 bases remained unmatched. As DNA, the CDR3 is TGTGCCAGCAGCTTCGGCGGGAGGGCCTCGGAGACCCAGTACTTC. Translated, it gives CASSFGGRASETQYF.

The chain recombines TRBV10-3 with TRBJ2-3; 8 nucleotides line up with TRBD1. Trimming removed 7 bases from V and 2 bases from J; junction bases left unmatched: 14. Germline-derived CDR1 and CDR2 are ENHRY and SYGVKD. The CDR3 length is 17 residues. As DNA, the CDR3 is TGTGCCATCAATGCGGCGCATTCGGGACAGGTCACAGATACGCAGTATTTT. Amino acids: CAINAAHSGQVTDTQYF.

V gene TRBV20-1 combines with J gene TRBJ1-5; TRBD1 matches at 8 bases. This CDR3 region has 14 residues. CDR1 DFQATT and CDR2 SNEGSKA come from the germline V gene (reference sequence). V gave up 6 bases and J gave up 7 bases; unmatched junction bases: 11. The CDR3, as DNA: TGCAGTGCCCACCCGGGACAGGTAAACCAGCCCCAGCATTTT. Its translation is CSAHPGQVNQPQHF.

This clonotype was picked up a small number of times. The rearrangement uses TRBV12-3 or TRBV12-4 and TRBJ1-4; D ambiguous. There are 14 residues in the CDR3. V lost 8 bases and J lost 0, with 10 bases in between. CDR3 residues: CASSPGTTNEKLFF. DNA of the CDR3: TGTGCCAGCTCCCCTGGCACAACTAATGAAAAACTGTTTTTT.

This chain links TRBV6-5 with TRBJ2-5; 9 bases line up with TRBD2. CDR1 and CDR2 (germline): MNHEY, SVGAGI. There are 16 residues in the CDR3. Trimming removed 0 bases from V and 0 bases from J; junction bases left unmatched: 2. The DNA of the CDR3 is TGTGCCAGCAGTTACTCGACTAGCGGAGACCAAGAGACCCAGTACTTC. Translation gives CASSYSTSGDQETQYF.

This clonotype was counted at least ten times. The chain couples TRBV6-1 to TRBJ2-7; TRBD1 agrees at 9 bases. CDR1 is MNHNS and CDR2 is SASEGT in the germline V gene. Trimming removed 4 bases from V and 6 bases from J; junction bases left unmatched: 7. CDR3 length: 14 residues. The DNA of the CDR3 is TGTGCCAGCAGTGGCCGGGACAGGGCGCGCGAGCAGTACTTC. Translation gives CASSGRDRAREQYF.

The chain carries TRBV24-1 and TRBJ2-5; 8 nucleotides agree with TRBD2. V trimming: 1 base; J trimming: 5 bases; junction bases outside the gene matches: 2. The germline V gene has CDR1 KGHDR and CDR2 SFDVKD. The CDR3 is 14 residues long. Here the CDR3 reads CATSDLAGDETQYF. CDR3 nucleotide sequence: TGTGCCACCAGTGATTTAGCGGGAGACGAGACCCAGTACTTC.

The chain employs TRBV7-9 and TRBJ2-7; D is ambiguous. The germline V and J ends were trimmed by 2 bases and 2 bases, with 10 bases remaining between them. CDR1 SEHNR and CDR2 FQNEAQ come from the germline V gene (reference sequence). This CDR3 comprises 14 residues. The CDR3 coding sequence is TGTGCCAGCAGCTTAAGGACGAAGACCTACGAGCAGTACTTC. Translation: CASSLRTKTYEQYF.

CDR3 residues: CASSFRDGAFGEAFF. As DNA, the CDR3 is TGTGCCAGCAGCTTTAGGGACGGGGCTTTTGGTGAAGCTTTCTTT. The chain recombines TRBV7-9 with TRBJ1-1, with TRBD1 as a possible D gene (5 bases). This CDR3 contains 15 residues. Germline loops: CDR1 SEHNR, CDR2 FQNEAQ (reference sequence). Trimming left V 3 bases short and J 7 bases short, with 18 bases between. Full variable domain (rest looked up from reference TRBV7-9 and TRBJ1-1): DTGVSQNPRHKITKRGQNVTFRCDPISEHNRLYWYRQTLGQGPEFLTYFQNEAQLEKSRLLSDRFSAERPKGSFSTLEIQRTEQGDSAMYLCASSFRDGAFGEAFFGQGTRLTVV.

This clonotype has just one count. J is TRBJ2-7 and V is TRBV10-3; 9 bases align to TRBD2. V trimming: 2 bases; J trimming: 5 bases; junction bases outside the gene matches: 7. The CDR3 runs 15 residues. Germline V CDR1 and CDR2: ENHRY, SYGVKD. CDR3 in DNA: TGTGCCATCAGTGAGCCGGGACTAGCAGTCAACGAGCAGTACTTC. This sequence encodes CAISEPGLAVNEQYF.

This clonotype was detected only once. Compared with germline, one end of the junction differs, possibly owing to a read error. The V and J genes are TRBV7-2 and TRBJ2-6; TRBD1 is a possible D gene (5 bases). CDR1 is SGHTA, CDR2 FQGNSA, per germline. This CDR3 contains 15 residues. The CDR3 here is CASSRRATGANVPTF. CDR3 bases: TGTGCCAGCAGCCGCAGGGCAACTGGGGCCAACGTCCCGACTTTC.

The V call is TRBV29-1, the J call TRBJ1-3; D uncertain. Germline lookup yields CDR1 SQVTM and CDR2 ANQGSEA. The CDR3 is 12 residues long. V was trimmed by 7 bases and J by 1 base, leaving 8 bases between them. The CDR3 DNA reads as TGCAGCGCCGGGTCTTCTGGAAACACCATATATTTT. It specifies CSAGSSGNTIYF.

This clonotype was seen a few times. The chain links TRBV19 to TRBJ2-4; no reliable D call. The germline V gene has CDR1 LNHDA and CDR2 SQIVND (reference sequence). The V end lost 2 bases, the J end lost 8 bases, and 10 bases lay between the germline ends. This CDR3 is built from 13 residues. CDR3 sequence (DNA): TGTGCCAGTAGTATACGGAGCTCCCACATTCAGTACTTC. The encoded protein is CASSIRSSHIQYF.

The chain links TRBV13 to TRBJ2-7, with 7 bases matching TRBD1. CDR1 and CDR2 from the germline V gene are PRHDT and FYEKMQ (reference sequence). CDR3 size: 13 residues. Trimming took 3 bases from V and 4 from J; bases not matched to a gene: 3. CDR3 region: CASSFGTAYEQYF. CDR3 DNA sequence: TGTGCCAGCAGCTTCGGGACAGCTTACGAGCAGTACTTC.

The CDR3 region is CASSNHRGSNQPQHF. CDR3 coding DNA: TGTGCCAGTAGTAACCACAGGGGAAGCAATCAGCCCCAGCATTTT. V is TRBV19 and J is TRBJ1-5, with 7 positions matching TRBD1. Germline assignment: CDR1 LNHDA and CDR2 SQIVND (reference sequence). J gave up 1 base and V 4 bases, and 4 bases lay outside the gene matches. The CDR3 has 15 residues.

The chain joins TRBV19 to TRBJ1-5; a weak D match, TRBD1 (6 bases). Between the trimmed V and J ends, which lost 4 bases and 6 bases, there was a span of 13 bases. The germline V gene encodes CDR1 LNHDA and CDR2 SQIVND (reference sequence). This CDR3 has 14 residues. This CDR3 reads CASSNAGVSQPQHF. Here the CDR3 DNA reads TGTGCCAGTAGTAACGCAGGGGTTTCTCAGCCCCAGCATTTT.

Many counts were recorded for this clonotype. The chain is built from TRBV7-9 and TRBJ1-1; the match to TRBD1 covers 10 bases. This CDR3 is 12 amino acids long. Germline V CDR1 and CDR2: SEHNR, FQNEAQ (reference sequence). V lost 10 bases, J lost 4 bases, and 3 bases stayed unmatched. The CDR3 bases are TGTGCCATAAGACAGGGGGCCACTGAAGCTTTCTTT. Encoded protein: CAIRQGATEAFF.

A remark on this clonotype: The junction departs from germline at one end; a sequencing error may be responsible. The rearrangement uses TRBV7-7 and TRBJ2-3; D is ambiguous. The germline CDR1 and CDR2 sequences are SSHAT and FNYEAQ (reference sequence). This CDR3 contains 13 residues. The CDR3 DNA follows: TGTGCTAGCAGCTTAAACCCCCCAGATACGCAATATTTT. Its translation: CASSLNPPDTQYF.

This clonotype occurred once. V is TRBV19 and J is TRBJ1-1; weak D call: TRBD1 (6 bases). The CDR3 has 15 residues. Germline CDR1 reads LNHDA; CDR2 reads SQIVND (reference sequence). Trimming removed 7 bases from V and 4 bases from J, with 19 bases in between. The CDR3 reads CASMTRGAGSTEAFF. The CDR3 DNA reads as TGTGCCAGTATGACAAGGGGGGCCGGGAGCACTGAAGCTTTCTTT.